The clone carrying this TCR beta chain appeared a single time. Profiled with immunoSEQ multiplex PCR; TCRdb holds only in-frame clones, not every one. The sample yields 70,000 to 80,000 clones, roughly 90% seen once. These data come from a study of OX40 agonist ivuxolimab in advanced cancers. This CDR3 comprises 16 residues. V was clipped by 1 base and J by 15 bases; unmatched bases: 17. Looked up from germline, CDR1 is SGHTA and CDR2 is FQGNSA. This TCR came from an adult with an advanced solid tumor such as melanoma, head and neck, liver or kidney cancer. This sample comprised CD4+ or CD8+ T cells sorted from blood, obtained in a trial of the OX40 agonist ivuxolimab. The gene calls are TRBV7-2 and TRBJ2-1; 8 nucleotides line up with TRBD2. CDR3 nucleotide sequence: TGTGCCAGCAGCTTAGATATGGGGGTGGAGCGGGAGTCGTCGTTCTTC. Translating it yields CASSLDMGVERESSFF.